This TCR beta chain was documented in a study of T cell responses to AZD1222 COVID-19 vaccine (dated by TCRdb to about 2021). As for the study more broadly: AZD1222 recipients with second doses at about 4 weeks or about 12 weeks were pooled, because spike-specific TCR depth and breadth did not differ between schedules. A total of under 250 trial participants underwent TCR sequencing, of whom 200 to 220 had received two doses of AZD1222 and about 25 had received two doses of the MenACWY control vaccine. Enrollment into the trials was organized by age into subgroups of 18-55, 56-69 and 70-plus years, and those subgroups contained approximately 150, 30 and 60 TCR-sequenced participants, respectively.

For this clone: Its antigen specificity is not known. Base quality data are lacking; no much larger clone is found one base away.

What the work shows at the level of the full study, not this receptor alone: Because no day 14 peak-response samples were available, repertoires were characterized only after the peak T cell response. After two AZD1222 doses, both the breadth and the depth of spike-specific TCRs were significantly higher than at day 0 and than in MenACWY recipients. Participants were mostly white British, with more females than males. The authors suggested clonal diversity may have been underestimated. Conclusions about previously exposed vaccinees were limited because only six AZD1222 recipients were SARS-CoV-2 seropositive at baseline. The 56-69-year group was small, and its depth increase did not reach significance, likely because of low power. The whole spike protein was spanned by vaccine-associated CD4 TCRs, and dominant responses were seen in regions 160-218 and 743-854. Reportedly, close to half of the unique spike-specific TCRs recognized epitopes lying outside the regions that are mutated in the B.1.351 and B.1.1.7 variants.

From cysteine to phenylalanine, the CDR3 is 14 amino acids long. The read is trimmed to its CDR3 DNA, 42 bases read in frame from base 1. V sheds 1 base and J sheds 7 bases, leaving 11 bases between their ends. The germline V gene gives CDR1 as SGHNT and CDR2 as YENEEA. The CDR3 regions of human TCRbeta chains were analyzed by immunosequencing. The paper's data handling went like this. Repertoire TCRs were matched against a reference library of SARS-CoV-2-specific TCRs generated with the MIRA antigen-specificity platform. Breadth was defined as the fraction of unique TCRs that were SARS-CoV-2-associated, and depth was defined as the fraction of total T cells that were SARS-CoV-2-associated. Each spike-specific TCR was assigned to its reactive spike region and to a CD4 or CD8 class using the MIRA data. Log10-transformed breadth and depth values were compared by one-way ANOVA with Sidak's multiple comparisons tests. The source is immuneACCESS, and TCRdb retained only in-frame sequences with V and J called. Part of the clones is not carried over; for the studies checked, unresolved V genes explain less than half of this, and the remainder is unexplained. That table supplies the V and J calls and clone size; D and trimming were determined from the DNA. This sample lists some 88,000 clones; around 90% were detected once. The top ten hold more than 4.5% of the sample.

Reading the label with the study, this specimen's time point is: baseline before first vaccination. Samples from vaccinated people were obtained from the UK trials COV001 and COV002, which included a single-blind randomized controlled phase 2/3 trial of AZD1222 (ChAdOx1 nCoV-19) in healthy adults. Trial participant PBMC samples were collected at day 0 and day 28 after the second dose for TCRbeta chain sequencing. The V and J genes are TRBV11-3 and TRBJ2-1, with no D gene named confidently. The sample consisted of peripheral blood, taken on day 0 of AZD1222 vaccination. The receptor was derived from an adult in good health. The sequence in DNA is TGTGCCAGCAGCTTAGGATCCGCTTGGAATGAGCAGTTCTTC. This is translated as CASSLGSAWNEQFF.